Detailed here is one T cell receptor (beta chain). These data originate in a study of blood T cell repertoires in COVID-19. Background on the study: PBMCs, B-cell-depleted T cells, or T cells were the source of the cDNA or gDNA that made up the material.

This table comes from immunoSEQ multiplex PCR, and its TCRdb copy is limited to in-frame clones, with some not included. Of more than 200,000 clones listed, roughly 83% are singletons. With 4 bases clipped from V and 2 bases from J, the junction kept 10 bases outside the gene matches. The CDR3 is 17 amino acids. CDR1 MNHNS and CDR2 SASEGT come from the germline V gene. The chain combines TRBV6-1 with TRBJ2-7; TRBD1 matches at 11 bases. This TCR was sampled from a man older than 75 with acute or convalescent COVID-19. The sequencing input was peripheral blood. The CDR3 sequence: CASSVVEVGQGAYEQYF. The DNA of the CDR3 is TGTGCCAGCAGTGTCGTTGAGGTGGGACAGGGGGCCTACGAGCAGTACTTC.